Presented here are 18 T cell receptor beta chains from one specimen sequenced in a study of blood T cell repertoires in COVID-19. Method: immunoSEQ multiplex PCR; TCRdb's copy keeps in-frame clones and lacks some. The sample holds 75,000 to 100,000 clones, around nine tenths seen once. Sample: peripheral blood. These receptors were obtained from a human donor in a cohort sampled during active COVID-19.

The chain carries TRBV29-1 and TRBJ2-1, with D perhaps TRBD2 (6 bases). The CDR3 extends over 17 amino acids. V was pared by 3 bases and J by 0 bases, with 18 bases between. Germline assignment: CDR1 SQVTM and CDR2 ANQGSEA. DNA for the CDR3: TGCAGCGTTGAGGCGGGAACCCTTATCGGCTCCTACAATGAGCAGTTCTTC. Translating gives CSVEAGTLIGSYNEQFF.

The chain employs TRBV6-1 and TRBJ1-2, with D perhaps TRBD1 (6 bases). The V end was cut by 1 base, the J end by 6 bases, with 15 bases between. Germline V gives CDR1 MNHNS, CDR2 SASEGT. The CDR3 covers 15 residues. This CDR3 is CASSEDRGSWDGYTF. In DNA, the CDR3 is TGTGCCAGCAGTGAAGATAGGGGGTCGTGGGATGGCTACACCTTC.

The chain couples TRBV10-3 to TRBJ2-7; D possibly corresponds to TRBD1 (6 bases). V was pared by 10 bases and J by 1 base, with 17 bases between. CDR1 and CDR2 from the germline V gene are ENHRY and SYGVKD. The CDR3 extends over 14 amino acids. CDR3 loop: CATHTGTRSYEQYF. In nucleotides, the CDR3 is TGTGCCACCCACACCGGGACAAGGTCCTACGAGCAGTACTTC.

The chain has TRBV16 and TRBJ1-1; TRBD1 agrees at 8 bases. Germline loops: CDR1 KGHSY, CDR2 FQNENV. The V segment lost 1 base and the J segment 3 bases; nucleotides outside the gene matches: 4. The CDR3 consists of 15 residues. The CDR3 nucleotides are TGTGCCAGCAGCCAATTCTTGGACAGGGACACTGAAGCTTTCTTT. It specifies CASSQFLDRDTEAFF.

V is TRBV28 and J is TRBJ1-4; D unclear. With 4 bases removed from V and 2 bases from J, the gap between germline ends came to 5 bases. The CDR3 extends over 13 amino acids. Per the germline V gene, CDR1 is MDHEN and CDR2 is SYDVKM. CDR3 DNA: TGTGCCAGCAGTTGGCAGACTAATGAAAAACTGTTTTTT. Translation: CASSWQTNEKLFF.

This sequence joins TRBV7-9 and TRBJ2-3; 11 nucleotides align to TRBD2. The CDR3 runs 18 residues. The J segment lost 6 bases and the V segment lost 5 bases, leaving 16 bases of the junction unmatched. Germline CDR1 SEHNR, CDR2 FQNEAQ (reference sequence). CDR3 amino acids: CASSTGTSGTTPTDTQYF. The DNA for the CDR3 is TGTGCCAGCAGCACCGGGACTAGCGGAACCACCCCCACCGATACGCAGTATTTT.

This clone was seen only once. The genes are TRBV2 and TRBJ1-2; unclear D gene. Trimming left V 10 bases short and J 1 base short, with 13 bases between. The length of the CDR3 is 13 residues. Germline V gene lookup returns CDR1 SNHLY and CDR2 FYNNEI. The CDR3 spells CATAQERNYGYTF. The CDR3 bases are TGTGCCACCGCGCAGGAACGTAACTATGGCTACACCTTC.

V usage is TRBV6-5 and J usage is TRBJ1-1; a possible D gene is TRBD1 (6 bases). The CDR3 consists of 14 residues. V shed 1 base and J shed 6 bases, with 12 bases lying between them. The germline V gene has CDR1 MNHEY and CDR2 SVGAGI. The CDR3 bases are TGTGCCAGCAGTTACTTGGGGGCGCGGGCTGAAGCTTTCTTT. It specifies CASSYLGARAEAFF.

The J gene is TRBJ1-2, the V gene TRBV3-1 (or the pseudogene TRBV3-2), with TRBD1 matching over 9 bases. The CDR3 is 16 residues long. V lost 4 bases and J lost 5; bases outside the gene matches: 11. Germline lookup yields CDR1 LGHDT and CDR2 YNNKEL (reference sequence). Written as DNA, the CDR3 is TGTGCCAGCAGCCTCGGCGGGACAGGGAGTATTTATGGCTACACCTTC. The encoded protein is CASSLGGTGSIYGYTF.

This chain connects TRBV29-1 to TRBJ2-1; the match to TRBD2 covers 9 bases. CDR1 and CDR2 (germline): SQVTM, ANQGSEA. The CDR3 runs to 13 residues. Trimming removed 3 bases from V and 5 bases from J; junction bases left unmatched: 2. DNA of the CDR3: TGCAGCGTTGAGGCGGGAGGGCACAATGAGCAGTTCTTC. It specifies CSVEAGGHNEQFF.

The rearrangement uses TRBV27 and TRBJ1-2, with TRBD1 matching over 7 bases. Germline assignment: CDR1 MNHEY and CDR2 SMNVEV (reference sequence). CDR3 length: 15 amino acids. Germline trimming cut 2 bases from V and 13 bases from J; bases unmatched to any gene: 16. The CDR3 sequence is CASSLRWGTANIFTF. CDR3 bases: TGTGCCAGCAGTTTAAGGTGGGGGACAGCGAATATATTCACCTTC.

The chain combines TRBV2 with TRBJ1-6; D remains ambiguous. This CDR3 has 15 amino acids. Trimming pared 0 bases from V and 10 bases from J, leaving 13 bases between. CDR1 and CDR2 (germline): SNHLY, FYNNEI. The CDR3: CASSEAVPGRSPLHF. The CDR3 DNA reads TGTGCCAGCAGTGAAGCTGTGCCGGGGAGGTCACCCCTCCACTTT.

The gene calls are TRBV29-1 and TRBJ1-5; TRBD1 aligns across 8 bases. The CDR3 is made up of 13 amino acids. Germline V CDR1 and CDR2: SQVTM, ANQGSEA. With 6 bases clipped from V and 4 bases from J, the junction kept 5 bases outside the gene matches. CDR3 sequence: CSVQGARNQPQHF. The CDR3 DNA sequence: TGCAGCGTCCAGGGGGCGCGGAATCAGCCCCAGCATTTT. The full variable domain, completed using reference TRBV29-1 and TRBJ1-5, is SAVISQKPSRDICQRGTSLTIQCQVDSQVTMMFWYRQQPGQSLTLIATANQGSEATYESGFVIDKFPISRPNLTFSTLTVSNMSPEDSSIYLCSVQGARNQPQHFGDGTRLSIL.

V gene TRBV3-1 (or the pseudogene TRBV3-2) combines with J gene TRBJ2-6, with TRBD2 matching 7 bases. The trim removed 1 base at V and 0 bases at J, leaving 9 bases unmatched. Germline V gives CDR1 LGHDT, CDR2 YNNKEL (reference sequence). This CDR3 is built from 19 residues. The CDR3 DNA reads TGTGCCAGCAGCCAAGGTTTGGCTAGCGGCCGCTCTGGGGCCAACGTCCTGACTTTC. Protein: CASSQGLASGRSGANVLTF.

The rearrangement uses TRBV28 and TRBJ1-5; a weak D match, TRBD1 (6 bases). The CDR3 totals 12 residues. V was shortened by 2 bases and J by 7 bases, with 6 bases between the two germline ends. The germline gives CDR1 MDHEN, CDR2 SYDVKM. CDR3 loop: CASSLRGQPQHF. The CDR3, as DNA: TGTGCCAGCAGTTTAAGGGGGCAGCCCCAGCATTTT.

The J gene is TRBJ2-3, the V gene TRBV6-5; a possible D gene is TRBD1 (6 bases). V was clipped by 6 bases and J by 5 bases, with 12 bases between them. Germline V gives CDR1 MNHEY, CDR2 SVGAGI. CDR3 size: 13 residues. The CDR3 DNA follows: TGTGCCAGCAGCCGCCGAGGGGGAGATACGCAGTATTTT. It encodes CASSRRGGDTQYF.

The chain links TRBV18 to TRBJ2-5, with a possible D match to TRBD1 (6 bases). V shed 3 bases and J shed 5 bases, with 13 bases lying between them. The germline CDR1 and CDR2 sequences are KGHSH and LQKENI. The CDR3 loop spans 14 amino acids. CDR3 coding DNA: TGTGCCAGCTCACCCAGGTACAGGGAGGAGACCCAGTACTTC. It encodes CASSPRYREETQYF.

The rearrangement joins TRBV5-1 to TRBJ2-2, with TRBD1 matching over 10 bases. The CDR3 spans 15 residues. CDR1 is SGHRS and CDR2 is YFSETQ in the germline V gene. V lost 3 bases and J lost 7; bases outside the gene matches: 6. CDR3 sequence: CASSYRDRGGGELFF. Here the CDR3 DNA reads TGCGCCAGCAGCTATCGGGACAGGGGAGGCGGGGAGCTGTTTTTT. The full variable domain, completed using reference TRBV5-1 and TRBJ2-2, is KAGVTQTPRYLIKTRGQQVTLSCSPISGHRSVSWYQQTPGQGLQFLFEYFSETQRNKGNFPGRFSGRQFSNSRSEMNVSTLELGDSALYLCASSYRDRGGGELFFGEGSRLTVL.